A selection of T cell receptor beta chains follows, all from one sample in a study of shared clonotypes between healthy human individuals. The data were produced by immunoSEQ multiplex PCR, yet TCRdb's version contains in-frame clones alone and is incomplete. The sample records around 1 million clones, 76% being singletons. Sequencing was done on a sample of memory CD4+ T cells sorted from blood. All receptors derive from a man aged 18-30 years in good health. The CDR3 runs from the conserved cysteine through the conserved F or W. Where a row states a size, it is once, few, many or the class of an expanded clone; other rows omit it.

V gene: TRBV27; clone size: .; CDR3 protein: CASSLSSVAPNEKLFF
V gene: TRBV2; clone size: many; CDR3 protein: CASTLWGTDTQYF
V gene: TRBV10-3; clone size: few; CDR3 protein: CAISKGQNLNTEAFF
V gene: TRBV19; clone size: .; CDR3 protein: CASGGQIATNEKLFF
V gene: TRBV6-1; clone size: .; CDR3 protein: CASKVAGSTDTQYF
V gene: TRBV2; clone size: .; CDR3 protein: CASSDGTVGNQPQHF
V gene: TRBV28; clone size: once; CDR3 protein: CASLSRDTTEAFF
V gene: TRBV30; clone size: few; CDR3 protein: CAWSRTNRGEAFF
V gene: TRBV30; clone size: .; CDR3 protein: CAWSPRGRNNSPLHF
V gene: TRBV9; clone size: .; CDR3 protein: CASSPTNQETQYF
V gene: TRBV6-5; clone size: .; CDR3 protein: CASSLSMDQPQHF
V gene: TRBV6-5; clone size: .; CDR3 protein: CASSSGTSVPYEQYF
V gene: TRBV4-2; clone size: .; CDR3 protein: CASSQGAGGGQETQYF
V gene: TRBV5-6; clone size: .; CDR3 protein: CASSFRAKEAFF
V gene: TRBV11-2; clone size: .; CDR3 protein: CASSLRDYWYQETQYF
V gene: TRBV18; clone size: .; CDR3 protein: CASSPSGSSSYEQYF
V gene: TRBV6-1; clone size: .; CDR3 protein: CASSASTGPNVLTF
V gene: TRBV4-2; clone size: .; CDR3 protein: CASSQDVDRANEKLFF
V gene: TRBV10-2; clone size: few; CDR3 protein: CASSAQARGPQHF
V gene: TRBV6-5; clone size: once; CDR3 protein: CASSRGQVYGYTF
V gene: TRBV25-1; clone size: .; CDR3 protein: CASSESGAIHYGYTF
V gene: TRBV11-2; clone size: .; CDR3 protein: CASSLLASGAANSYNEQFF
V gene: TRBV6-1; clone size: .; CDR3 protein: CASIKYIQYF
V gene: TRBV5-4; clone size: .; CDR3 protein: CASSLTRVNNEQFF
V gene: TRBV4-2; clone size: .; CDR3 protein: CASSQEKGAAGELFF
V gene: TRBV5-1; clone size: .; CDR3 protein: CASRRTSGSNTGELFF
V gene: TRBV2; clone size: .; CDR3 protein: CASSDLHAIGSEAFF
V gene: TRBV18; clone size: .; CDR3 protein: CASSTGRQSYEQYF
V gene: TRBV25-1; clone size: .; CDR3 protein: CASSEGQGSSGYTF
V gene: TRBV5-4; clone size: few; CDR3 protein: CASSLAGGGATYEQYF
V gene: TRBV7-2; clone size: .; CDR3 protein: CASSLFLGGPGELFF
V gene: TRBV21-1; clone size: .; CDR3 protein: CASSTVTRDGDSPLHF
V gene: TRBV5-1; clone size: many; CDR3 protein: CASSLSGQGASEQYF
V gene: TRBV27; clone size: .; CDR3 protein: CASSISGAAGTQYF
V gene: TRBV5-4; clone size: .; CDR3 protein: CASSLLGSYGYTF
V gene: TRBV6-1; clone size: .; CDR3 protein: CASSETVVLGYGYTF
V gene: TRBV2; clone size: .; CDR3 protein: CASSEPALPLHF
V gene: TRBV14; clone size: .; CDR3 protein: CASSQEPDNSPLHF
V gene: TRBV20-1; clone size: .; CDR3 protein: CSARAGDRNTF
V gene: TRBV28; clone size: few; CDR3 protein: CASSFGVNPAQYF
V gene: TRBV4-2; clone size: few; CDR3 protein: CASSQDWSSRGPTPSTFF
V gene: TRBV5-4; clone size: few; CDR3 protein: CASHKSGAATEAFF